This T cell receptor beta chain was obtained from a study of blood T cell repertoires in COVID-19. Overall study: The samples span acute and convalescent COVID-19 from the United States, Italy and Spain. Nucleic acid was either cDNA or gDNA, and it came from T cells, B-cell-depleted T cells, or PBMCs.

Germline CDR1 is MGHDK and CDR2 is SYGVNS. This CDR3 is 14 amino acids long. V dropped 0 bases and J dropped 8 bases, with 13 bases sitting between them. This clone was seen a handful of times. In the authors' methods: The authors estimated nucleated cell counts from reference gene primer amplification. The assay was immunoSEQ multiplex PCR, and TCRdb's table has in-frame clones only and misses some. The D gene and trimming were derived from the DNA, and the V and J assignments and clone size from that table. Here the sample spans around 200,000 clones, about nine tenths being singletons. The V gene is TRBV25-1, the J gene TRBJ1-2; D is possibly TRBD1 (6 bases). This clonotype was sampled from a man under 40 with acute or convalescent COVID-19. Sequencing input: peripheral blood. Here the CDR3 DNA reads TGTGCCAGCAGTGAATATTTTGGGGGCCCGGGCTACACCTTC. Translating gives CASSEYFGGPGYTF.